What follows are 21 T cell receptor beta chains derived from one specimen sequenced in a study of blood T cell repertoires in COVID-19. TCRdb's copy holds only in-frame clones and misses some; the assay was immunoSEQ multiplex PCR. In the table there are about 140,000 clones, more than 75% of which are singletons. The sequenced material came from peripheral blood. The receptors here all came from a man aged 60 to 69 with acute or convalescent COVID-19.

This clone came up a few times. CDR3 amino acids: CASSGTGGSGDIQYF. In DNA, the CDR3 is TGTGCCAGCAGTGGGACAGGGGGCTCGGGAGACATTCAGTACTTC. This chain uses TRBV5-4 with TRBJ2-4; 12 bases agree with TRBD1. Trimming at V came to 5 bases and at J to 8 bases, leaving 8 bases not matched to a gene. The CDR3 has 15 residues. The germline CDR1 and CDR2 sequences are SGHNT and YYREEE (reference sequence).

The V gene is TRBV9, the J gene TRBJ2-2; D not resolved. Between the trimmed V and J ends, which lost 0 bases and 1 base, there was a span of 10 bases. The CDR3 length is 16 residues. Looked up from germline, CDR1 is SGDLS and CDR2 is YYNGEE. CDR3 residues: CASSVAARRNTGELFF. Here the CDR3 DNA reads TGTGCCAGCAGCGTAGCAGCGCGGCGGAACACCGGGGAGCTGTTTTTT.

The chain combines TRBV7-2 with TRBJ2-6, with a weak D call TRBD2 (5 bases). The CDR3 is made up of 18 amino acids. V dropped 3 bases and J dropped 3 bases, with 18 bases sitting between them. CDR1 is SGHTA and CDR2 is FQGNSA in the germline V gene. CDR3 amino acids: CASSLSTSPGGGANVLTF. CDR3 sequence (DNA): TGTGCCAGCAGCTTGTCCACGTCCCCCGGAGGTGGGGCCAACGTCCTGACTTTC.

This clone turned up a few times. The CDR3 spells CASSVGAGDTGELFF. The CDR3 DNA is TGTGCCAGCAGCGTGGGGGCAGGGGACACCGGGGAGCTGTTTTTT. The chain links TRBV9 to TRBJ2-2; TRBD1 might be the D (6 bases). Deletions cut 2 bases from V and 3 bases from J, with 11 bases between. The CDR3 has 15 amino acids. CDR1 is SGDLS and CDR2 is YYNGEE in the germline V gene.

J is TRBJ2-2 and V is TRBV6-1, with D possibly being TRBD2 (5 bases). The CDR3 totals 15 residues. Germline CDR1 and CDR2: MNHNS and SASEGT. The V and J ends lost 9 bases and 3 bases respectively, with 17 bases between them. The CDR3: CASKEAVVDTGELFF. The CDR3 region has the DNA TGTGCCAGTAAGGAGGCGGTGGTGGACACCGGGGAGCTGTTTTTT.

The chain combines TRBV5-1 with TRBJ2-2, with 7 bases matching TRBD1. The junction had 6 bases not matched to a gene; V was cut back by 4 bases and J by 0 bases. This CDR3 is built from 16 residues. Germline V gene lookup returns CDR1 SGHRS and CDR2 YFSETQ. DNA for the CDR3: TGCGCCAGCAGCCTCGCCGGGACAGCGAACACCGGGGAGCTGTTTTTT. It translates to CASSLAGTANTGELFF. Full variable domain (rest looked up from reference TRBV5-1 and TRBJ2-2): KAGVTQTPRYLIKTRGQQVTLSCSPISGHRSVSWYQQTPGQGLQFLFEYFSETQRNKGNFPGRFSGRQFSNSRSEMNVSTLELGDSALYLCASSLAGTANTGELFFGEGSRLTVL.

The chain has TRBV29-1 and TRBJ2-7; 8 bases agree with TRBD1. With V trimmed by 8 bases and J by 3 bases, 6 bases remained unmatched. Germline V CDR1 and CDR2: SQVTM, ANQGSEA. The CDR3 covers 12 residues. CDR3 protein: CSSRTGNYEQYF. The DNA of the CDR3 is TGCAGCTCCAGGACAGGGAACTACGAGCAGTACTTC.

The J gene is TRBJ2-3, the V gene TRBV28; D is unclear. In germline, CDR1 is MDHEN, CDR2 SYDVKM. Between the trimmed V and J ends, which lost 2 bases and 1 base, there was a span of 10 bases. This CDR3 region has 15 residues. This CDR3 reads CASSLAAAGTDTQYF. CDR3 DNA sequence: TGTGCCAGCAGTTTAGCGGCGGCTGGCACAGATACGCAGTATTTT.

The chain couples TRBV19 to TRBJ2-3; 7 bases align to TRBD2. Unmatched junction bases numbered 8, after V lost 3 bases and J lost 2 bases. The length of the CDR3 is 16 residues. Germline V gene lookup returns CDR1 LNHDA and CDR2 SQIVND (reference sequence). The CDR3 nucleotides read TGTGCCAGTAGTATTGTGGGAGGGCGATACACAGATACGCAGTATTTT. This gives the protein CASSIVGGRYTDTQYF.

The chain links TRBV6-5 to TRBJ2-1; tentative D call: TRBD2 (6 bases). There are 15 residues in the CDR3. The V and J ends lost 7 bases and 0 bases respectively, with 13 bases between them. Germline V CDR1 and CDR2: MNHEY, SVGAGI. CDR3 sequence: CASMKRRGSYNEQFF. Written as DNA, the CDR3 is TGTGCCAGCATGAAGAGGCGGGGCTCCTACAATGAGCAGTTCTTC.

The chain couples TRBV18 to TRBJ2-3, with TRBD2 matching over 13 bases. J gave up 4 bases and V 6 bases, and 7 bases lay outside the gene matches. The CDR3 length is 16 residues. Germline V gives CDR1 KGHSH, CDR2 LQKENI. In DNA, the CDR3 is TGTGCCAGCTCGCTCCAACTAGCGGGAGGGCCAGATACGCAGTATTTT. It codes for CASSLQLAGGPDTQYF. Combining the CDR3 with reference TRBV18 and TRBJ2-3 gives the whole variable domain NAGVMQNPRHLVRRRGQEARLRCSPMKGHSHVYWYRQLPEEGLKFMVYLQKENIIDESGMPKERFSAEFPKEGPSILRIQQVVRGDSAAYFCASSLQLAGGPDTQYFGPGTRLTVL.

This clone has a single count. The J gene is TRBJ2-3, the V gene TRBV4-2; TRBD2 matches at 7 bases. From germline, CDR1 is LGHNA and CDR2 YNFKEQ. V was pared by 0 bases and J by 1 base, with 13 bases of the junction left unmatched. The CDR3 totals 19 residues. As DNA, the CDR3 is TGTGCCAGCAGCCAAGATCCGGCTAGCGGTTTCGTCGGCACAGATACGCAGTATTTT. Protein product: CASSQDPASGFVGTDTQYF.

V usage is TRBV24-1 and J usage is TRBJ1-4; D is possibly TRBD1 (5 bases). Germline V gene data show CDR1 as KGHDR and CDR2 as SFDVKD. This CDR3 region has 14 residues. V dropped 5 bases and J dropped 5 bases, with 11 bases sitting between them. CDR3 residues: CATSGGSGNEKLFF. CDR3 coding DNA: TGTGCCACCAGTGGGGGTTCAGGGAATGAAAAACTGTTTTTT.

This chain uses TRBV5-1 with TRBJ2-2; possible D gene TRBD1, 6 bases. The CDR3 is 15 residues long. Trimming shortened V by 4 bases and J by 1 base, and 11 bases separated the two germline ends. Germline lookup yields CDR1 SGHRS and CDR2 YFSETQ. The CDR3 sequence is CASSGGRGNTGELFF. In DNA, the CDR3 is TGCGCCAGCAGCGGGGGCCGGGGGAACACCGGGGAGCTGTTTTTT.

The chain combines TRBV9 with TRBJ2-3, with a weak D call TRBD1 (5 bases). Trimming left V 0 bases short and J 6 bases short, with 14 bases between. The CDR3 covers 15 residues. The germline gives CDR1 SGDLS, CDR2 YYNGEE. The CDR3 sequence is CASSVDGAYGDTQYF. CDR3 DNA: TGTGCCAGCAGCGTAGATGGGGCCTATGGGGATACGCAGTATTTT.

V gene TRBV5-1 combines with J gene TRBJ2-1; D is unresolved. Looked up from germline, CDR1 is SGHRS and CDR2 is YFSETQ. The CDR3 extends over 14 amino acids. The V end lost 1 base, the J end lost 0 bases, and 5 bases lay between the germline ends. CDR3 region: CASSLINSYNEQFF. The CDR3 nucleotides read TGCGCCAGCAGCTTGATCAACTCCTACAATGAGCAGTTCTTC.

V usage is TRBV30 and J usage is TRBJ2-1, with D maybe TRBD2 (5 bases). V was cut by 2 bases and J by 7 bases, with 6 bases left in between. The CDR3 spans 11 residues. From germline, CDR1 is GTSNPN and CDR2 SVGIG (reference sequence). The CDR3 sequence is CAWSPGNEQFF. The CDR3 DNA follows: TGTGCCTGGAGTCCGGGGAATGAGCAGTTCTTC.

This clone was detected once. The chain joins TRBV28 to TRBJ1-1, with 8 bases that match TRBD1. This CDR3 has 16 residues. Losses at the gene ends were 1 base for V and 0 bases for J; bases not matched to a gene: 4. Germline CDR1 MDHEN, CDR2 SYDVKM. The CDR3 protein is CASSLSRGHLNTEAFF. CDR3 DNA: TGTGCCAGCAGTTTATCCAGGGGGCACTTGAACACTGAAGCTTTCTTT.

The chain couples TRBV28 to TRBJ2-5, with TRBD1 matching 9 bases. V shed 6 bases and J 2 bases; nucleotides not matched to a gene: 4. Germline V gene sequence: CDR1 MDHEN, CDR2 SYDVKM. The CDR3 is 14 amino acids. The CDR3 DNA is TGTGCCAGCAGAGGGACAGGGCCTCAAGAGACCCAGTACTTC. Amino acids: CASRGTGPQETQYF.

The chain has TRBV5-1 and TRBJ2-7; 7 nucleotides align to TRBD1. J gave up 7 bases and V 2 bases, and 9 bases lay outside the gene matches. The germline gives CDR1 SGHRS, CDR2 YFSETQ. The CDR3 totals 14 residues. The CDR3 nucleotides are TGCGCCAGCAGCTTAGTCCGGGACAGCTGGGAGCAGTACTTC. Translated: CASSLVRDSWEQYF.

The rearrangement links TRBV19 to TRBJ1-4; 9 bases fit TRBD1. With 3 bases clipped from V and 5 bases from J, the junction kept 4 bases outside the gene matches. The CDR3 runs to 15 residues. Looked up from germline, CDR1 is LNHDA and CDR2 is SQIVND (reference sequence). The CDR3 protein is CASSIEGQGNEKLFF. In DNA, the CDR3 is TGTGCCAGTAGTATCGAAGGACAGGGGAATGAAAAACTGTTTTTT.